This is a list of T cell receptor beta chains from one sample in a study of spatial heterogeneity in lung cancer. From the 5' RACE reads, TCRdb called clonotypes with MiXCR, one entry per CDR3 protein. The sample lists approximately 100,000 distinct CDR3 sequences, around 19% seen once, with around a fifth in the top ten. Sample: PBMCs, taken at follow-up. These receptor sequences come from a male donor with early-stage non-small cell lung cancer. Both conserved end residues are part of each CDR3.

v_gene,j_gene,CDR3aa
TRBV15,TRBJ1-5,CATSRPKGPNQPQHF
TRBV5-6,TRBJ1-2,CASSAGQNNYGYTF
TRBV10-1,TRBJ2-3,CASSPYREMTQYF
TRBV29-1,TRBJ2-1,CSVGLAGGPIDEQFF
TRBV19,TRBJ2-1,CASSGRGTGDNEQFF
TRBV6-5,TRBJ2-5,CASSYTSAGTKTQYF
TRBV20-1,TRBJ2-6,CSAGQDSGANVLTF
TRBV20-1,TRBJ1-1,CSAEGHLNTEAFF
TRBV2,TRBJ2-2,CASSTDTYTGELFF
TRBV9,TRBJ2-2,CASSVAAGGTGELFF
TRBV6-5,TRBJ2-5,CASSSGHQETQYF
TRBV29-1,TRBJ1-3,CSAGEGLQNTIYF
TRBV7-9,TRBJ2-3,CASSRDRDPSTDTQYF
TRBV7-2,TRBJ1-5,CASRGIGTDQPQHF
TRBV6-6,TRBJ1-5,CASSYGQTTPNQPQHF
TRBV7-9,TRBJ1-3,CASSLGAGNTIYF
TRBV2,TRBJ2-5,CASMLGRTETQYF
TRBV20-1,TRBJ1-6,CSAGDRVNSPLHF